What follows is one T cell receptor beta chain and its context. Per the germline V gene, CDR1 is SGHRS and CDR2 is YFSETQ. With 4 bases removed from V and 0 bases from J, the gap between germline ends came to 10 bases. The CDR3 is 15 residues long. This specimen comes from a study of blood T cells in healthy people across ages. Primers used in a second PCR of roughly 7 to 11 cycles were a sample-barcoded 5' primer and a J-beta primer mix. MiXCR was run by TCRdb on the 5' RACE reads, yielding one entry per CDR3 protein. The repertoire holds some 710,000 distinct CDR3 sequences, with about 24% as singletons.

Sequencing was done on a sample of blood. This sequence was found in a man between 65 and 85 years old in good health. The rearrangement joins TRBV5-1 to TRBJ1-4; D is undetermined. The CDR3 DNA follows: TGCGCCAGCAGCGCACGCGGGGCAACTAATGAAAAACTGTTTTTT. It encodes CASSARGATNEKLFF.